This T cell receptor beta chain emerged from a study of GPR56 and killer-like receptors on CD4 memory cells (dated by TCRdb to the late 2010s). For the study in its entirety: The study proposed that the stepwise gain of KLRB1, KLRG1, GPR56 and finally KLRF1 marks human CD4+ memory T-cell differentiation and cytokine production potential. The healthy blood donors were described in the study as age-matched to the liver disease patients, whose median age was roughly 68 years.

Based on the germline V gene (reference sequence), the CDR1 and CDR2 sequences are LNHNV and YYDKDF. From its cysteine to its phenylalanine, the CDR3 spans 15 amino acids. This entry has no DNA. Sequencing instrument: Illumina HiSeq 2500. For construction of sequencing libraries, the recombined TCRbeta locus was amplified according to a previously published PCR protocol. The authors processed their data as follows. Any read whose average quality score fell below 30 was discarded, and IMSEQ was used to process the reads that remained. Each clonotype was defined by Vbeta gene, Jbeta gene and CDR3 amino acid sequence. To quantify how much the repertoires of different populations overlapped, the Morisita-Horn index was computed on the top 100 expanded clones. Renyi diversity profiles calculated on the top 100 expanded clones were used to evaluate clonal diversity. The reads went through TCRdb reprocessing, and each CDR3 protein sequence gets one entry with no DNA. It is TCRdb's table, rather than the study itself, that gives the V and J calls and clone size. In this sample's table one finds approximately 3,200 distinct CDR3 sequences. Less than 6.5% of the sample is in the top ten clones.

Findings and caveats that apply to the study as a whole: Overlap of TCR repertoires was observed especially between the late populations 4 and 5, and partly population 3. Clonal frequency was low in the marker-negative population and increased progressively along the proposed pathway, with TCRbeta diversity decreasing accordingly. Diversity and similarity analyses were restricted to the 100 most expanded clones per population rather than full repertoires. Clones dominating late populations 4 and 5 were also found in early populations 1 and 2, which the authors took as evidence for linear differentiation.

Before TCRbeta sequencing, fluorescence-activated cell sorting was used to enrich five KLR/GPR56-defined CD4+ populations. To test whether memory differentiation follows a linear pathway, the researchers sequenced TCRbeta repertoires from five CD4+ T-cell subsets, each defined by expression of KLRB1, KLRG1, GPR56 and KLRF1. TCR-sequenced cells came from peripheral blood of healthy control individuals, reported as five donors in the TCRbeta analysis figure. Heparinized peripheral blood was collected and all samples were processed within one hour of retrieval. To isolate peripheral blood mononuclear cells, blood was diluted 1:2 in PBS and put through Biocoll density gradient centrifugation at room temperature. CD4+ T cells were enriched from freshly isolated PBMCs by magnetic sorting with anti-CD4 MicroBeads before flow sorting. A BD FACSAria II was used to sort CD4+ T cells, enriched from the PBMCs of healthy donors, according to marker expression. For surface staining, the researchers used Miltenyi Biotec antibodies: anti-KLRB1 clone 191B8, anti-KLRF1 clone 4A4.D10 and anti-KLRG1 clone REA261.

No count is given, but going by its frequency this clonotype is medium-sized (0.01 to 0.1%). No cognate antigen has been identified for it. The rearranged segments are TRBV15 and TRBJ2-1; TCRdb selects TRBD1, and the lack of DNA leaves this call unchecked. The source is a human donor in good health. The source material was memory CD4+ T cells from blood. The CDR3 reads as follows: CATSQGDSAYNEQFF.